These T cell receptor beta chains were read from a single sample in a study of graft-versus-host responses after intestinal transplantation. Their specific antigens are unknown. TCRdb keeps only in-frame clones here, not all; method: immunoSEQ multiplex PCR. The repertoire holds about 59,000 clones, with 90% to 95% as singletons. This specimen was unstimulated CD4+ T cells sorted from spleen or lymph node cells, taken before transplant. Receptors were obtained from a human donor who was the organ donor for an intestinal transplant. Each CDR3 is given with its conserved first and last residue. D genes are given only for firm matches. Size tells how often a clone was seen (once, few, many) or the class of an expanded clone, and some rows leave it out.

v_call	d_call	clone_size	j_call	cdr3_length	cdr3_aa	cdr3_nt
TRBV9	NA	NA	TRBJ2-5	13	CASSVGPSQTQYF	TGTGCCAGCAGCGTAGGTCCGTCTCAGACCCAGTACTTC
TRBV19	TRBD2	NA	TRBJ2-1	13	CASPTRGGNEQFF	TGTGCCTCCCCCACCCGGGGGGGCAATGAGCAGTTCTTC
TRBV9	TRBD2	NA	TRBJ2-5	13	CASRLAGQETQYF	TGTGCCAGCAGACTAGCGGGCCAAGAGACCCAGTACTTC
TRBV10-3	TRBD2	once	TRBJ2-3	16	CAKTSGGPSSTDTQYF	TGTGCCAAGACTAGCGGGGGCCCTTCTAGCACAGATACGCAGTATTTT
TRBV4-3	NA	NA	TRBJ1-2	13	CASSQEGFYGYTF	TGCGCCAGCAGCCAAGAGGGGTTCTATGGCTACACCTTC
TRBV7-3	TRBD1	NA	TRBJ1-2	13	CASSPGGDYGYTF	TGTGCCAGCAGCCCAGGGGGAGACTATGGCTACACCTTC
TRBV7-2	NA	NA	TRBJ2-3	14	CASSLASGTDTQYF	TGTGCCAGCAGCTTAGCTAGCGGCACAGATACGCAGTATTTT
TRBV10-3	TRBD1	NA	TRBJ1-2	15	CAISGTGTGNYGYTF	TGTGCCATCAGTGGTACCGGGACAGGGAACTATGGCTACACCTTC
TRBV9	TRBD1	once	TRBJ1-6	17	CASSPRQGYSYNSPLHF	TGTGCCAGCAGCCCCCGACAGGGTTATTCCTATAATTCACCCCTCCACTTT
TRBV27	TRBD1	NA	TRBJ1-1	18	CASSPRQGRLVLNTEAFF	TGTGCCAGCAGCCCGCGACAGGGGCGCCTAGTTCTCAACACTGAAGCTTTCTTT
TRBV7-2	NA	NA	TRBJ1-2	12	CASAQAGYGYTF	TGTGCCAGCGCACAGGCGGGATATGGCTACACCTTC
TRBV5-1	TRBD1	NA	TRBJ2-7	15	CASSSRTGGAYEQYF	TGCGCCAGCAGCTCAAGGACAGGGGGCGCATACGAGCAGTACTTC
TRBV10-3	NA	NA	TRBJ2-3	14	CAITNSAGRDTQYF	TGTGCCATCACCAACAGTGCGGGGAGAGATACGCAGTATTTT
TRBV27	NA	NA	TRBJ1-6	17	CASSLTGAGSSNSPLHF	TGTGCCAGCAGTTTAACGGGTGCAGGGTCCTCAAATTCACCCCTCCACTTT
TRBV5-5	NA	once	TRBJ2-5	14	CASSLLTVQETQYF	TGTGCCAGCAGCTTGCTCACAGTCCAAGAGACCCAGTACTTC
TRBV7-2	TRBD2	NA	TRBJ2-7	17	CASSLAGTSGLPYEQYF	TGTGCCAGCAGCTTAGCAGGGACTAGCGGGCTACCCTACGAGCAGTACTTC
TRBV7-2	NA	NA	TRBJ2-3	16	CASSLIAGTSTDTQYF	TGTGCCAGCAGCCTCATCGCGGGGACCTCCACAGATACGCAGTATTTT